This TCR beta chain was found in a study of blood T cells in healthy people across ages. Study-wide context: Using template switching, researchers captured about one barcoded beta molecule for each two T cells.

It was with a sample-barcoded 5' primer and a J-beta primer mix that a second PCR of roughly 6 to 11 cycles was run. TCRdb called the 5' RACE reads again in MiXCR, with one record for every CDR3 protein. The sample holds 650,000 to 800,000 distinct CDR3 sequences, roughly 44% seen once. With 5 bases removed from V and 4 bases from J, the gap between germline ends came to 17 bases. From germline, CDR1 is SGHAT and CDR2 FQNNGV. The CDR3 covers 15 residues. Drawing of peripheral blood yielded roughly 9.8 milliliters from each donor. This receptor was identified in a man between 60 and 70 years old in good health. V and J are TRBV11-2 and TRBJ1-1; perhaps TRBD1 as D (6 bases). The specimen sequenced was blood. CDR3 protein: CASSQRREGGTEAFF. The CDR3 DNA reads TGTGCCAGCAGCCAACGAAGGGAAGGGGGCACTGAAGCTTTCTTT. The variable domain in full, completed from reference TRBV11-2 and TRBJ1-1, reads EAGVAQSPRYKIIEKRQSVAFWCNPISGHATLYWYQQILGQGPKLLIQFQNNGVVDDSQLPKDRFSAERLKGVDSTLKIQPAKLEDSAVYLCASSQRREGGTEAFFGQGTRLTVV.